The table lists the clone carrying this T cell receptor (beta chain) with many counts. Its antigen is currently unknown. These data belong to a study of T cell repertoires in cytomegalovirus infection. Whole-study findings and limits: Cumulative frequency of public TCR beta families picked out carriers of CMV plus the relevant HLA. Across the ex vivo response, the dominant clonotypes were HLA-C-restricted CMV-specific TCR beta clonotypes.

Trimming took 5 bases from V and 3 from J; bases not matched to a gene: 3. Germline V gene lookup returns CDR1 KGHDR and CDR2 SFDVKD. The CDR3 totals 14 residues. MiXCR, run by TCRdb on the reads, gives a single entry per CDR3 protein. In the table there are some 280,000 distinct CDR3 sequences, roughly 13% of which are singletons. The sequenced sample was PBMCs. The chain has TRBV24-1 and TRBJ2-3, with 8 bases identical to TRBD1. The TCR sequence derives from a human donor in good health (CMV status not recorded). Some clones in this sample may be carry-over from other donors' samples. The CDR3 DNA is TGTGCCACCAGTGGGACAGGGAGTACAGATACGCAGTATTTT. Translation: CATSGTGSTDTQYF.